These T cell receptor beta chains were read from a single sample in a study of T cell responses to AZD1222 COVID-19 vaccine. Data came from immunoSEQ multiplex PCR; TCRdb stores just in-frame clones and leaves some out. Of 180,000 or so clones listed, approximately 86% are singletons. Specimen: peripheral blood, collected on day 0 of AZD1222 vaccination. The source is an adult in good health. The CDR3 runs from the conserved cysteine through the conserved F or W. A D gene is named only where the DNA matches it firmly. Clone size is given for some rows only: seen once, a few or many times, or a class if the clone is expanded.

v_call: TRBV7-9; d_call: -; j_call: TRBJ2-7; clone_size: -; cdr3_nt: TGTGCCAGCAGTGCCTCTGGGGGCAGGAAGCAGTACTTC; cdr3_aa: CASSASGGRKQYF
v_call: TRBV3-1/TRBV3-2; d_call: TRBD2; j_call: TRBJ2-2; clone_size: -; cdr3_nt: TGTGCCAGCAAAGGAACGGGGGGAACCGGGGAGCTGTTTTTT; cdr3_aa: CASKGTGGTGELFF
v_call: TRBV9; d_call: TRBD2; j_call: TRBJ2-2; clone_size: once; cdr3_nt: TGTGCCTCGGCAGAACTAGCGGGCCTGAACACCGGGGAGCTGTTTTTT; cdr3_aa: CASAELAGLNTGELFF
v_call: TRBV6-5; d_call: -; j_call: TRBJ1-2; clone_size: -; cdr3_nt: TGTGCCAGCAGTTACTCGAGTACAGCTCGAGAAGGCTACACCTTC; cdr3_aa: CASSYSSTAREGYTF
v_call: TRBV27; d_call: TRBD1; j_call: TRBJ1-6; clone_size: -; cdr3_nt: TGTGCCAGCAGTCCGGGGACAGACCCTTTGGGTTCACCCCTCCACTTT; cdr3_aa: CASSPGTDPLGSPLHF
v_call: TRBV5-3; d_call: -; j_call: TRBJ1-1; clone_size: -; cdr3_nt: TGTGCCAGAAGCTTGGCACGCGGGATGGGGAACACTGAAGCTTTCTTT; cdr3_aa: CARSLARGMGNTEAFF
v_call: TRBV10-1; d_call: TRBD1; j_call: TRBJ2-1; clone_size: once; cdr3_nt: TGCGCCAGCAGTGACCCCAGGGGACAGGGCAATGAGCAGTTCTTC; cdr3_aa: CASSDPRGQGNEQFF
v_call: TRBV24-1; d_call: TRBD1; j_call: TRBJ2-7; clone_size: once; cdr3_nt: TGTGCCACCAGTGATGGGGGGACAGGAACCTACGAGCAGTACTTC; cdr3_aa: CATSDGGTGTYEQYF
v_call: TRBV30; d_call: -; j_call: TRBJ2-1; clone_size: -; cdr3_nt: TGTGCCTGCCTATTAATAGGGTCCAATGAGCAGTTCTTC; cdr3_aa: CACLLIGSNEQFF
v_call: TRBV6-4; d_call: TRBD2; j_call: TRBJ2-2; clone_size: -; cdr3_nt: TGTGCCACCCCGACTAGCGGGGGGAACGGGGAGCTGTTTTTT; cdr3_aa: CATPTSGGNGELFF
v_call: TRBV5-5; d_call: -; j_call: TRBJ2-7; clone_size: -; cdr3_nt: TGTGCCAGCACGGAACGGTCGGGGCGCTACGAGCAGTACTTC; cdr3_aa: CASTERSGRYEQYF
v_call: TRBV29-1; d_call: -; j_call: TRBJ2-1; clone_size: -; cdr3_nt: TGCAGCGTTGAAGACGGGGCGGGCCTTGAGCAGTTCTTC; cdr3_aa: CSVEDGAGLEQFF
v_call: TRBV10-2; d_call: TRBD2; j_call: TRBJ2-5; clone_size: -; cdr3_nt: TGCGCCAGCAGTGGTCGAGCGGGGGGCCAAGAGACCCAGTACTTC; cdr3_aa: CASSGRAGGQETQYF
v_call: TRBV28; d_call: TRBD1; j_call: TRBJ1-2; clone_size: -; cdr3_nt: TGTGCCACTTCCGGGACAGAGTTGGATGGCTACACCTTC; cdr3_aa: CATSGTELDGYTF
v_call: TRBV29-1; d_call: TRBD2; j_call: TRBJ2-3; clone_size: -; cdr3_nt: TGCAGCGTAGCGGGGACTAGCACAGATACGCAGTATTTT; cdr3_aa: CSVAGTSTDTQYF
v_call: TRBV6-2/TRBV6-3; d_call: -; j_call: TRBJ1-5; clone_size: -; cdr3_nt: TGTGCCAGCAGTTCGGGGGATATCCAGCCCCAGCATTTT; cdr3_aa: CASSSGDIQPQHF
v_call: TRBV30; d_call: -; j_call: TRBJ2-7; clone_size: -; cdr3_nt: TGTGCCTGGAGTGTGATGCCCTTCCCCTACGAGCAGTACTTC; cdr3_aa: CAWSVMPFPYEQYF
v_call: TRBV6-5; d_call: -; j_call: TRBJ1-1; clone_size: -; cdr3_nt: TGTGCCAGCAGTTACTCGGCCGGGGGTTTAACTGAAGCTTTCTTT; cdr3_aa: CASSYSAGGLTEAFF
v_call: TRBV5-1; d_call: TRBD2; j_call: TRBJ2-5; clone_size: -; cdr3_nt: TGCGCCAGCAGCTTGGGGGGACTAGGGGGCCAAGAGACCCAGTACTTC; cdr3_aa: CASSLGGLGGQETQYF
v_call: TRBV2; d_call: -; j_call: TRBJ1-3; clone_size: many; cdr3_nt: TGTGCCAGCAGTTCAAGGCTTGGAAACACCATATATTTT; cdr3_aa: CASSSRLGNTIYF
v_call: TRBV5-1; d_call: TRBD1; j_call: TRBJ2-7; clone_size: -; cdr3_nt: TGCGCCAGCAGCTTCCGGGACAGGGGGCAAGAGCAGTACTTC; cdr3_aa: CASSFRDRGQEQYF
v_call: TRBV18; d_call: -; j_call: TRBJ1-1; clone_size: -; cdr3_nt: TGTGCCAGCTCAACCTTTACAGTAGACACTGAAGCTTTCTTT; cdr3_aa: CASSTFTVDTEAFF
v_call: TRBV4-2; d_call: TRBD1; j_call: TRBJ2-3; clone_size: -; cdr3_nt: TGTGCCAGCAGCCAACCCCTCACGGGACAGGGACCAGATACGCAGTATTTT; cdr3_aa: CASSQPLTGQGPDTQYF
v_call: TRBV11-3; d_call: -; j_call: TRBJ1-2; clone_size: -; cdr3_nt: TGTGCCAGCAGCTTAGTTGTTTTTGGGGTCTCTTATTGTGGCTACACCTTC; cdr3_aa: CASSLVVFGVSYCGYTF
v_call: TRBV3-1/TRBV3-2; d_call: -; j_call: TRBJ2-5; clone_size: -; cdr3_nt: TGTGCCAGCAGCAAACGGGACACCCAAGAGACCCAGTACTTC; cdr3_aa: CASSKRDTQETQYF
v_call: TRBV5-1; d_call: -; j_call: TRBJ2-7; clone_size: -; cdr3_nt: TGCGCCAGCAGCTTGGCGTTAGGGCTGGACGAGCAGTACTTC; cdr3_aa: CASSLALGLDEQYF
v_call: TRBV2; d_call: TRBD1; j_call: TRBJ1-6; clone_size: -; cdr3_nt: TGTGCCAGCAGCAACAGGGGTTCACCCCTCCACTTT; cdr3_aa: CASSNRGSPLHF
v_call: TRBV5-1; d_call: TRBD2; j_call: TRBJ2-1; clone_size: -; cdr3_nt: TGCGCCAGCAGCTCGCTGGCGGGGGGGCTTGATGAGCAGTTCTTC; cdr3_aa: CASSSLAGGLDEQFF
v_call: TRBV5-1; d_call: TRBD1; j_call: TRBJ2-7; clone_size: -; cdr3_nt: TGCGCCAGCAGCTTGAACAGGGGTTCCTACGAGCAGTACTTC; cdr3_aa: CASSLNRGSYEQYF
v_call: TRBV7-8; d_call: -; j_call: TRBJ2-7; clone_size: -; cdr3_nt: TGTGCCAGCAGCCCGAGTTCGTGGGACATCACCTACGAGCAGTACTTC; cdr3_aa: CASSPSSWDITYEQYF
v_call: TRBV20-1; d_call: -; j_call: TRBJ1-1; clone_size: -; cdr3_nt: TGCAGTGCTAGTGTTGGGAGCACTGAAGCTTTCTTT; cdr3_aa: CSASVGSTEAFF
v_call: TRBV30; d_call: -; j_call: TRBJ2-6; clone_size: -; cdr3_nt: TGTGCCTGGGGAGCTGGGGCCAACGTCCTGACTTTC; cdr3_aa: CAWGAGANVLTF
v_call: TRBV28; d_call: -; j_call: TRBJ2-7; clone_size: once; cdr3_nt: TGTGCCAGCAGTTTCGTCGGACGGACCTACGAGCAGTACTTC; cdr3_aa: CASSFVGRTYEQYF
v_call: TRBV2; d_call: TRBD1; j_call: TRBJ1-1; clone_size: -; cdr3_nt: TGTGCCAGCAGGGCGGACAGGGCGAACACTGAAGCTTTCTTT; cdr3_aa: CASRADRANTEAFF
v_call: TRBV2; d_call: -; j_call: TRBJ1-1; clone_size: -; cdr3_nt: TGTGCCAGCAGTGAAGCGAGAATAAATGGGGGCACTGAAGCTTTCTTT; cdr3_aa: CASSEARINGGTEAFF
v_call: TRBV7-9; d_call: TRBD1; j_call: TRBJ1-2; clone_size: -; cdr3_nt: TGTGCCAGCAGCCCGGGACAGACTACTAACTATGGCTACACCTTC; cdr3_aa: CASSPGQTTNYGYTF
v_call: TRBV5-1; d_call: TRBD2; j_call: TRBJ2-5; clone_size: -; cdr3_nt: TGCGCCAGCAGCTTGGTTGCGGGGGGCATAGAGACCCAGTACTTC; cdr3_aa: CASSLVAGGIETQYF